The 30 T cell receptor beta chains listed next were all sequenced from one sample in a study of tumor-infiltrating lymphocytes in primary liver carcinoma. Co-extracted RNA and DNA came from 20-30 mg of unsorted bulk tissue. cDNA specific to TCR beta was made from about 550 ng of total RNA, with a constant-region primer employed for priming. Construction of TCR beta libraries relied on three successive nested multiplex PCR rounds employing slightly modified ARM-PCR. TRBV1-TRBV30 forward primers and a C-beta reverse primer were used in the first two PCR rounds, which each ran for 9 to 10 cycles. TCRdb called the multiplex PCR reads again in MiXCR, with one record for every CDR3 protein. The sample lists some 190,000 distinct CDR3 sequences, around four fifths occurring once. Source material: tumor tissue from primary liver carcinoma. The receptors derive from a man aged 35-49 years with primary liver carcinoma and hepatitis B virus infection.

As concerns this clonotype: One junction end disagrees with the germline gene, perhaps due to a read error. V gene TRBV6-2 or TRBV6-3 combines with J gene TRBJ2-1; D is undetermined. CDR1 and CDR2 (germline): MNHEY, SVGEGT. The CDR3 extends over 17 amino acids. In DNA, the CDR3 is TGTGCCAGCAGTTACGGGTCCACTCCAACCGGAGAAAATGAGCAGTTATTC. Translation gives CASSYGSTPTGENEQLF.

Regarding this clonotype: One end of the junction varies from germline; a read error may be responsible. Here the CDR3 reads CASSFPETSGTKNFQYF. The CDR3 bases are TGTGCCAGCAGCTTTCCCGAGACTAGCGGGACCAAAAATTTTCAGTATTTC. The chain links TRBV11-1 to TRBJ2-4; TRBD2 aligns across 11 bases. This CDR3 comprises 17 residues. Germline CDR1 is SGHAT and CDR2 is FQDESV (reference sequence).

This chain joins TRBV6-5 and TRBJ2-5; 7 bases line up with TRBD1. The CDR3 runs to 14 residues. Germline V gene sequence: CDR1 MNHEY, CDR2 SVGAGI. V dropped 8 bases and J dropped 3; count of bases not matched to a gene: 9. The CDR3 region is CASDQQGWEETQYF. In nucleotides, the CDR3 is TGTGCCAGCGACCAACAGGGGTGGGAAGAGACCCAGTACTTC.

As to this clonotype: A read error may produce the germline difference seen at one junction end. J is TRBJ2-7 and V is TRBV5-1; D is possibly TRBD1 or TRBD2 (5 bases each). Germline V gene data show CDR1 as SGHRS and CDR2 as YFSETQ. CDR3 length: 13 amino acids. The CDR3 loop reads CAIREPTSYDQYF. As DNA, the CDR3 is TGCGCCATCAGGGAACCTACTAGTTACGACCAGTACTTC. The whole variable domain, filled in from reference TRBV5-1 and TRBJ2-7, reads KAGVTQTPRYLIKTRGQQVTLSCSPISGHRSVSWYQQTPGQGLQFLFEYFSETQRNKGNFPGRFSGRQFSNSRSEMNVSTLELGDSALYLCAIREPTSYDQYFGPGTRLTVT.

This chain connects TRBV3-1 to TRBJ2-5; no clear D gene. The CDR3 covers 15 residues. Germline V lookup: CDR1 LGHDT, CDR2 YNNKEL (reference sequence). Trimming took 4 bases from V and 5 from J, leaving 17 bases between them. The CDR3 region has the DNA TGTGCCAGCAGCCGATCCCCTACACAGATGGAGACCCAGTACTTC. As protein: CASSRSPTQMETQYF.

Turning to this clonotype: Its ends do not fully match the called genes, so a read error is possible. The rearrangement joins TRBV11-2 to TRBJ2-6; 8 nucleotides align to TRBD1. The CDR3 contains 21 residues. The germline gives CDR1 SGHAT, CDR2 FQNNGV. The CDR3: CASIMGGDRGISLSGADVLTF. CDR3 coding DNA: TGTGCCAGCATCATGGGGGGAGACAGGGGCATTTCCCTCTCTGGGGCCGACGTCTTGACTTTC.

Comment on this clonotype: One end of the junction is discordant with germline, which a read error may explain. The chain employs TRBV7-9 and TRBJ1-2; TRBD1 agrees at 9 bases. CDR1 SEHNR and CDR2 FQNEAQ come from the germline V gene (reference sequence). CDR3 length: 14 residues. The CDR3 nucleotides read TGTGCCAGCAGATGGGACAGGGCGTATCATGGCTACACGTTC. Translated: CASRWDRAYHGYTF.

This chain joins TRBV29-1 and TRBJ1-1, with a weak D call TRBD1 (5 bases). The ends were cut back, 5 bases at V and 3 bases at J, with 7 bases in the middle. The CDR3 sequence is 11 residues long. CDR1 and CDR2 from the germline V gene are SQVTM and ANQGSEA. The CDR3 DNA reads as TGCAGCGTTACAGGAGACACTGAAGCTTTCTTT. Translation: CSVTGDTEAFF. The variable domain in full, completed from reference TRBV29-1 and TRBJ1-1, reads SAVISQKPSRDICQRGTSLTIQCQVDSQVTMMFWYRQQPGQSLTLIATANQGSEATYESGFVIDKFPISRPNLTFSTLTVSNMSPEDSSIYLCSVTGDTEAFFGQGTRLTVV.

A word on this clonotype: An end of the junction differs from the germline gene, which may be a read error. The chain recombines TRBV6-2 or TRBV6-3 with TRBJ2-3; tentatively, D is TRBD2 (5 bases). Looked up from germline, CDR1 is MNHEY and CDR2 is SVGEGT. The CDR3 is made up of 12 amino acids. CDR3 protein: CASSLLAHTQYF. The CDR3 bases are TGTGCCAGCAGTCTTCTAGCACATACGCAATATTTT.

In its sample, this clonotype was seen once. This chain uses TRBV7-9 with TRBJ2-1; D is uncertain. The CDR3 is 15 amino acids. Trimming took off 8 bases at V and 5 bases at J, with 19 bases between the two ends. Germline V lookup: CDR1 SEHNR, CDR2 FQNEAQ (reference sequence). CDR3 coding DNA: TGTGCCAGCGGTCACACTTTATCCGAAAACAATGAGCAGTTCTTC. Translated, it gives CASGHTLSENNEQFF.

In its sample, this clonotype was seen once. At one of its ends the junction is not consistent with the germline gene, which may arise from a read error. This rearrangement joins TRBV29-1 to TRBJ2-2; either TRBD1 or TRBD2 may fit D (5 bases each). Germline V CDR1 and CDR2: SQVTM, ANQGSEA. This CDR3 region has 16 residues. CDR3 DNA: TGCACCGTTGAAAACCCCCTGGGGACCAACATCGGGGAGCTGTTTTTT. Amino acid sequence: CTVENPLGTNIGELFF.

A remark on this clonotype: No conserved phenylalanine or tryptophan ends this CDR3, so it is likely a read error. No DNA is shown, since the ends of the CDR3 on it are uncertain; the CDR3 is the one TCRdb lists. The chain has TRBV6-2 or TRBV6-3 and TRBJ2-5; the table gives TRBD1 as D, unverified against the DNA. Both ends counted, the CDR3 spans 15 residues. CDR1 and CDR2 (germline): MNHEY, SVGEGT. CDR3: CASSPLLAGGETHYV.

Comments on this clonotype: One base away lies a much larger clone, so this may be a sequencing read error. The CDR3 region has the DNA TGTGCCAGCAGCCCCGGGGGGGACGGAACCTATTCGGGCAATCACCCCCAGCATTTT. Protein sequence: CASSPGGDGTYSGNHPQHF. The chain employs TRBV28 and TRBJ1-5, with D perhaps matching TRBD1 (5 bases). CDR3 length equals 19 residues. CDR1 and CDR2 (germline): MDHEN, SYDVKM.

Notes on this clonotype: Germline and junction disagree at one end, which may indicate a read error. The rearrangement uses TRBV28 and TRBJ2-2, with 8 bases aligning to TRBD2. Germline CDR1 is MDHEN and CDR2 is SYDVKM. This CDR3 has 18 amino acids. CDR3 sequence (DNA): TGTGCCAGCACCTCAGCGGGACTCTCGGCGGGAGGCGCCAGGGAGATGTTTTTT. It yields the protein CASTSAGLSAGGAREMFF.

As concerns this clonotype: At one of its ends the junction is not consistent with the germline gene, which may arise from a read error. V usage is TRBV10-3 and J usage is TRBJ2-2, with a tentative D call TRBD2 (5 bases). The CDR3 covers 16 residues. CDR1 is ENHRY and CDR2 is SYGVKD in the germline V gene. The CDR3 protein is CAISPGCNLGTGKLFF. The CDR3 DNA sequence: TGTGCCATCAGTCCGGGATGTAACTTAGGTACCGGGAAGCTGTTCTTT.

Worth noting for this clonotype: One end of the junction is discordant with germline, which a read error may explain. This chain connects TRBV11-1 to TRBJ1-2; no clear D. CDR3 length equals 12 residues. Germline V lookup: CDR1 SGHAT, CDR2 FQDESV (reference sequence). CDR3 in amino acids: CASTLGPSDYTF. CDR3 nucleotides: TGTGCCAGCACCTTAGGGCCAAGCGACTACACCTTC. Full variable domain (rest looked up from reference TRBV11-1 and TRBJ1-2): EAEVAQSPRYKITEKSQAVAFWCDPISGHATLYWYRQILGQGPELLVQFQDESVVDDSQLPKDRFSAERLKGVDSTLKIQPAELGDSAMYLCASTLGPSDYTFGSGTRLTVV.

This chain's CDR3 is CATGRNEKQFF. The CDR3 DNA sequence: TGTGCCACGGGGCGGAATGAAAAGCAGTTCTTC. This chain uses TRBV24-1 with TRBJ2-1; TRBD1 might be the D (5 bases). Trimming cost V 10 bases and J 11 bases, with 14 bases left between them. The CDR3 is 11 residues long. CDR1 KGHDR and CDR2 SFDVKD come from the germline V gene.

With regard to this clonotype: One junction end disagrees with the germline gene, perhaps due to a read error. This rearrangement joins TRBV12-3 or TRBV12-4 to TRBJ2-1; D ambiguous. This CDR3 has 13 residues. The CDR3 DNA reads as TGTGCCGGCAGTTTCCGTCGGTCGGATGAGCAATTCTTC. Its protein is CAGSFRRSDEQFF.

This clonotype was detected many times. CDR3 sequence (DNA): TGTGCCAGCAGTGACTCGACTAGCGGGAGCAATGAGCAGTTCTTC. It specifies CASSDSTSGSNEQFF. The chain has TRBV6-4 and TRBJ2-1, with 12 bases that match TRBD2. The CDR3 spans 15 residues. Germline V CDR1 and CDR2: MRHNA, SNTAGT. The V segment lost 0 bases and the J segment 6 bases; nucleotides outside the gene matches: 0.

About this clonotype itself: No conserved phenylalanine or tryptophan is present at the end of the CDR3, so a read error is the likely explanation. The chain joins TRBV12-3 or TRBV12-4 to TRBJ1-2; 10 nucleotides match TRBD1. V lost 10 bases and J lost 9; bases outside the gene matches: 8. This CDR3 spans 12 amino acids. CDR3 residues: CAIGQGVDSYTL. The CDR3 DNA sequence: TGTGCCATCGGACAGGGGGTGGATAGCTACACCCTC.

On this clonotype itself: A much larger clone differs by one base, so this may be a read error. V gene TRBV7-3 combines with J gene TRBJ1-3; possibly TRBD1 for D (5 bases). Germline CDR1 reads SGHTA; CDR2 reads FQGTGA. The CDR3 consists of 11 residues. CDR3 residues: CASGQGKTIYF. For the CDR3, the DNA is TGTGCCAGCGGGCAGGGAAAGACCATATATTTT. Combining the CDR3 with reference TRBV7-3 and TRBJ1-3 gives the whole variable domain GAGVSQTPSNKVTEKGKYVELRCDPISGHTALYWYRQSLGQGPEFLIYFQGTGAADDSGLPNDRFFAVRPEGSVSTLKIQRTERGDSAVYLCASGQGKTIYFGEGSWLTVV.

This clonotype was recorded at least ten times. The chain is built from TRBV5-1 and TRBJ2-7; perhaps TRBD1 as D (5 bases). CDR3 length: 16 amino acids. Germline CDR1 is SGHRS and CDR2 is YFSETQ. V was cut by 0 bases and J by 6 bases, with 19 bases left in between. CDR3 in DNA: TGCGCCAGCAGCTTGGTGTCACGGAATCAGGGCGGCGAGCAGTACTTC. It codes for CASSLVSRNQGGEQYF.

Remarks on this clonotype: Without the conserved terminal phenylalanine or tryptophan, this CDR3 likely stems from a read error. This sequence joins TRBV4-3 and TRBJ2-7; TRBD1 might be the D (6 bases). Germline CDR1 reads LGHNA; CDR2 reads YSLEER. V lost 4 bases, J lost 2 bases, and 12 bases lay in between. This CDR3 comprises 14 residues. CDR3 region: CASSPYTGPYEQYC. The CDR3 DNA sequence: TGCGCCAGCAGCCCATATACAGGGCCCTACGAGCAGTACTGC.

In the case of this clonotype: The germline gene is not matched at one end of the junction; a read error may be the cause. V usage is TRBV24-1 and J usage is TRBJ2-1; D not resolved. Germline V gives CDR1 KGHDR, CDR2 SFDVKD. The CDR3 has 12 residues. The CDR3 DNA reads TGTGCCATCAGTGAACTTCGAGGCGAGCAGTTCTTC. Translating gives CAISELRGEQFF.

A word on this clonotype: The junction differs from germline at one of its ends, possibly a read error. The rearrangement joins TRBV29-1 to TRBJ2-5, with 7 bases aligning to TRBD2. Looked up from germline, CDR1 is SQVTM and CDR2 is ANQGSEA. This CDR3 comprises 15 residues. CDR3 protein: CSIEGPGRLQETQYF. CDR3 nucleotide sequence: TGCAGCATTGAGGGGCCCGGGAGGCTCCAAGAGACCCAGTACTTT.

The sample holds a few counts of this clonotype. J is TRBJ2-4 and V is TRBV28; 11 bases align to TRBD2. CDR1 is MDHEN, CDR2 SYDVKM, per germline. The ends lost 6 bases at V and 0 bases at J; junction bases unmatched: 7. The CDR3 sequence is 17 residues long. The CDR3 DNA is TGTGCCAGCAGCCGTGCGACTAGCGGGGTAGCCAAAAACATTCAGTACTTC. It is translated as CASSRATSGVAKNIQYF.

In its sample, this clonotype was seen once. Mismatch with germline at one junction end may stem from a read error. The chain links TRBV10-2 to TRBJ1-1, with 7 bases that match TRBD1. Germline V gene sequence: CDR1 WSHSY, CDR2 SAAADI. There are 14 residues in the CDR3. The CDR3 DNA reads TGCACCAGCAGGGGACAGCATTTGGACACTGAAGCATTCTTT. It specifies CTSRGQHLDTEAFF.

As concerns this clonotype: At one boundary the junction diverges from the germline segment, which might be a read error. The chain couples TRBV29-1 to TRBJ1-6; the match to TRBD1 covers 7 bases. The CDR3 consists of 13 residues. Germline-derived CDR1 and CDR2 are SQVTM and ANQGSEA. In DNA, the CDR3 is TGCAGCATTGCACAGGGGACCGGTACACCCCTCAACTTT. Protein product: CSIAQGTGTPLNF.

Comments on this clonotype: A much larger clone sits a single nucleotide away, making a read error possible. The V call is TRBV7-9, the J call TRBJ2-5; D may be TRBD1 (5 bases). CDR1 and CDR2 from the germline V gene are SEHNR and FQNEAQ (reference sequence). There are 13 residues in the CDR3. CDR3 DNA: TGTGCCATCAGCTTAGCAGGGATAGAGACCCAGTACTTC. This gives the protein CAISLAGIETQYF.

A word on this clonotype: This may be a read error: a much more frequent sequence differs by one nucleotide. J is TRBJ2-7 and V is TRBV7-9; TRBD1 aligns across 9 bases. Germline V CDR1 and CDR2: SEHNR, FQNEAQ (reference sequence). This CDR3 contains 15 residues. CDR3 nucleotide sequence: TGTGCCAGCAACTTATGGAGGACAGGGGTGGAGGAGCAGTACTTC. This codes for CASNLWRTGVEEQYF. The entire variable domain, with the rest obtained from reference TRBV7-9 and TRBJ2-7, is as follows: DTGVSQNPRHKITKRGQNVTFRCDPISEHNRLYWYRQTLGQGPEFLTYFQNEAQLEKSRLLSDRFSAERPKGSFSTLEIQRTEQGDSAMYLCASNLWRTGVEEQYFGPGTRLTVT.